This T cell receptor (beta chain) was observed in a study of cytomegalovirus exposure and HLA in healthy donors. Overall study results and limits: The study flagged fewer than 200 TCR beta chains as cytomegalovirus-associated. HLA alleles showed associations with roughly 17,000 TCR beta sequences in a later analysis, at a 0.05 false discovery rate.

Worth noting for this clone: The antigen is not known.

The V gene end was trimmed by 4 bases and the J gene end by 0 bases; junction bases not matched to a gene: 14. The CDR3 length is 19 residues. Germline V CDR1 and CDR2: SGHRS, YFSETQ. Both 60 Vbeta primers and 13 Jbeta primers went into the PCR. Repertoires were generated with immunoSEQ multiplex PCR, while TCRdb's copy carries only in-frame clones and drops some. The sample includes about 130,000 clones, 74% seen only once; the top ten take 6% to 8%. This chain links TRBV5-1 with TRBJ2-1; 9 nucleotides agree with TRBD2. This receptor was obtained from a male donor in good health and CMV-seronegative. Sequencing was carried out using PBMCs. The CDR3 DNA reads as TGCGCCAGCAGCACGAGGTGGGAGCGGGAGGCACCCTCCTACAATGAGCAGTTCTTC. This codes for CASSTRWEREAPSYNEQFF.